This TCR beta chain was obtained from a study of siplizumab effects on memory and regulatory T cells. As for this clone: Its antigen is currently unknown.

The CDR3 is 18 residues long. The germline CDR1 and CDR2 sequences are SGHNT and YYREEE (reference sequence). V was shortened by 4 bases and J by 4 bases, with 23 bases between the two germline ends. Cells that made up the mixed lymphocyte reaction were cocultured at 37°C for 5 to 6 days. CFSE was used to stain responder PBMCs and Violet Dye to stain stimulator PBMCs, which were then pooled 1:1. Sequenced by immunoSEQ multiplex PCR; TCRdb stores in-frame clones only, minus some. The sample records 18,000 or so clones, more than 35% being singletons. The specimen sequenced was CFSE-low (dividing) CD4+ T cells sorted from an allogeneic mixed lymphocyte reaction. The sequence came from a human donor in good health; the cells came from an allogeneic mixed lymphocyte reaction. The V call is TRBV5-4, the J call TRBJ2-2; a possible D gene is TRBD2 (7 bases). The CDR3 protein is CASSPGGGGATATGELFF. The CDR3 DNA reads TGTGCCAGCAGCCCGGGCGGGGGCGGGGCCACGGCCACCGGGGAGCTGTTTTTT.